These T cell receptor beta chains were read from a single sample in a study of cytomegalovirus exposure and HLA in healthy donors. Clones were read by immunoSEQ multiplex PCR, and TCRdb kept only the in-frame ones, dropping some. The data hold 60,000 to 65,000 clones, with about 87% observed a single time. Sequenced: PBMCs. These receptors were taken from a man between 18 and 29 years old in good health and CMV-seronegative. Both conserved end residues are part of each CDR3. The order of the fields is CDR3 protein, CDR3 DNA, CDR3 length, J gene, clone size, D gene, V gene. A D gene is named only where the DNA matches it firmly. Clone size appears in some rows only: once, few, many, or a class for an expanded clone.

CDR3 protein: CASSLYRGAYEQYF
CDR3 DNA: TGTGCCAGCAGTTTATACAGGGGGGCCTACGAGCAGTACTTC
CDR3 length: 14
J gene: TRBJ2-7
clone size: NA
D gene: TRBD1
V gene: TRBV28

CDR3 protein: CASSIDARGTEAFF
CDR3 DNA: TGTGCCAGTAGTATAGATGCGCGAGGGACTGAAGCTTTCTTT
CDR3 length: 14
J gene: TRBJ1-1
clone size: NA
D gene: NA
V gene: TRBV19

CDR3 protein: CAWSPPPTGFHGYTF
CDR3 DNA: TGTGCCTGGAGCCCACCCCCGACAGGGTTTCATGGCTACACCTTC
CDR3 length: 15
J gene: TRBJ1-2
clone size: NA
D gene: TRBD1
V gene: TRBV30

CDR3 protein: CASSLTGYYEQYF
CDR3 DNA: TGTGCCAGCAGCCTTACAGGGTATTACGAGCAGTACTTC
CDR3 length: 13
J gene: TRBJ2-7
clone size: NA
D gene: NA
V gene: TRBV11-3

CDR3 protein: CASSKERGGIQETQYF
CDR3 DNA: TGTGCCAGCAGCAAAGAGCGGGGGGGGATCCAAGAGACCCAGTACTTC
CDR3 length: 16
J gene: TRBJ2-5
clone size: NA
D gene: NA
V gene: TRBV21-1

CDR3 protein: CSVDGQGDGQPQHF
CDR3 DNA: TGCAGCGTTGATGGACAGGGGGACGGACAGCCCCAGCATTTT
CDR3 length: 14
J gene: TRBJ1-5
clone size: NA
D gene: TRBD1
V gene: TRBV29-1

CDR3 protein: CAWTTRGMNTEAFF
CDR3 DNA: TGTGCCTGGACGACCAGGGGGATGAACACTGAAGCTTTCTTT
CDR3 length: 14
J gene: TRBJ1-1
clone size: NA
D gene: TRBD1
V gene: TRBV30

CDR3 protein: CASSLGTVTEAFF
CDR3 DNA: TGTGCCAGCAGCTTAGGTACAGTCACTGAAGCTTTCTTT
CDR3 length: 13
J gene: TRBJ1-1
clone size: NA
D gene: NA
V gene: TRBV7-2

CDR3 protein: CASSPTGYEQYF
CDR3 DNA: TGTGCCAGCAGTCCGACGGGCTACGAGCAGTACTTC
CDR3 length: 12
J gene: TRBJ2-7
clone size: NA
D gene: NA
V gene: TRBV2

CDR3 protein: CASSLTYDRGHEQYF
CDR3 DNA: TGTGCCAGCAGCTTAACTTACGACAGGGGACACGAGCAGTACTTC
CDR3 length: 15
J gene: TRBJ2-7
clone size: once
D gene: TRBD1
V gene: TRBV7-2

CDR3 protein: CASSLGRTSGGVSFF
CDR3 DNA: TGTGCCAGCAGCTTAGGGAGGACCTCCGGCGGGGTGTCTTTCTTT
CDR3 length: 15
J gene: TRBJ1-1
clone size: NA
D gene: NA
V gene: TRBV7-9

CDR3 protein: CASSEPGLFYGYTF
CDR3 DNA: TGCGCCAGCAGCGAACCAGGGCTATTCTATGGCTACACCTTC
CDR3 length: 14
J gene: TRBJ1-2
clone size: few
D gene: NA
V gene: TRBV4-1

CDR3 protein: CASARTPLDSGSYEQYF
CDR3 DNA: TGCGCCAGCGCCCGTACTCCGCTCGATAGCGGTTCATACGAGCAGTACTTC
CDR3 length: 17
J gene: TRBJ2-7
clone size: few
D gene: NA
V gene: TRBV5-1

CDR3 protein: CASSYTGTGVIEQYF
CDR3 DNA: TGTGCCAGCAGTTACACCGGGACAGGGGTAATCGAGCAGTACTTC
CDR3 length: 15
J gene: TRBJ2-7
clone size: NA
D gene: TRBD1
V gene: TRBV14

CDR3 protein: CASSILPSYEQYF
CDR3 DNA: TGTGCCAGTAGTATCCTCCCCTCCTACGAGCAGTACTTC
CDR3 length: 13
J gene: TRBJ2-7
clone size: NA
D gene: NA
V gene: TRBV19

CDR3 protein: CAWSPFDRGEGYEQYF
CDR3 DNA: TGTGCCTGGAGTCCCTTCGACAGGGGAGAGGGGTACGAGCAGTACTTC
CDR3 length: 16
J gene: TRBJ2-7
clone size: NA
D gene: TRBD1
V gene: TRBV30

CDR3 protein: CASSLAPGWETQYF
CDR3 DNA: TGTGCCAGCAGCTTAGCCCCAGGGTGGGAGACCCAGTACTTC
CDR3 length: 14
J gene: TRBJ2-5
clone size: NA
D gene: NA
V gene: TRBV11-2

CDR3 protein: CATKKNSGDLYNEQFF
CDR3 DNA: TGTGCCACCAAGAAAAATAGCGGGGATCTCTACAATGAGCAGTTCTTC
CDR3 length: 16
J gene: TRBJ2-1
clone size: NA
D gene: TRBD2
V gene: TRBV11-2

CDR3 protein: CAQTSGGSYEQYF
CDR3 DNA: TGTGCCCAAACTAGCGGGGGCTCCTACGAGCAGTACTTC
CDR3 length: 13
J gene: TRBJ2-7
clone size: NA
D gene: TRBD2
V gene: TRBV30

CDR3 protein: CASSPSPGGVYNEQFF
CDR3 DNA: TGTGCCAGCAGCCCCTCCCCCGGCGGGGTCTACAATGAGCAGTTCTTC
CDR3 length: 16
J gene: TRBJ2-1
clone size: NA
D gene: NA
V gene: TRBV13

CDR3 protein: CASMAGVSQPQHF
CDR3 DNA: TGTGCCAGCATGGCAGGGGTAAGTCAGCCCCAGCATTTT
CDR3 length: 13
J gene: TRBJ1-5
clone size: NA
D gene: NA
V gene: TRBV6-1

CDR3 protein: CATLERAGSYEQYF
CDR3 DNA: TGCGCCACCTTGGAGAGGGCGGGCTCCTACGAGCAGTACTTC
CDR3 length: 14
J gene: TRBJ2-7
clone size: NA
D gene: NA
V gene: TRBV10-2

CDR3 protein: CATSRGREGTGELFF
CDR3 DNA: TGTGCCACCAGCAGAGGTCGGGAGGGCACCGGGGAGCTGTTTTTT
CDR3 length: 15
J gene: TRBJ2-2
clone size: NA
D gene: TRBD2
V gene: TRBV15

CDR3 protein: CASSVGGGFNQPQHF
CDR3 DNA: TGTGCCAGCAGCGTAGGGGGGGGATTTAATCAGCCCCAGCATTTT
CDR3 length: 15
J gene: TRBJ1-5
clone size: NA
D gene: NA
V gene: TRBV9

CDR3 protein: CASSPRGGDGYTF
CDR3 DNA: TGTGCCAGCTCACCAAGGGGAGGCGATGGCTACACCTTC
CDR3 length: 13
J gene: TRBJ1-2
clone size: NA
D gene: NA
V gene: TRBV18

CDR3 protein: CASSVLGQEPYEQYF
CDR3 DNA: TGTGCCAGCAGTGTCTTGGGACAGGAGCCATACGAGCAGTACTTC
CDR3 length: 15
J gene: TRBJ2-7
clone size: NA
D gene: TRBD1
V gene: TRBV6-1

CDR3 protein: CASSLGQYMNTEAFF
CDR3 DNA: TGTGCCAGCAGCTTAGGACAGTACATGAACACTGAAGCTTTCTTT
CDR3 length: 15
J gene: TRBJ1-1
clone size: NA
D gene: NA
V gene: TRBV7-9

CDR3 protein: CASSQPRQGTDYGYTF
CDR3 DNA: TGTGCCAGCAGCCAACCCAGGCAGGGCACCGACTATGGCTACACCTTC
CDR3 length: 16
J gene: TRBJ1-2
clone size: NA
D gene: NA
V gene: TRBV14

CDR3 protein: CSVERVRDEQFF
CDR3 DNA: TGCAGCGTTGAGCGGGTGCGGGATGAGCAGTTCTTC
CDR3 length: 12
J gene: TRBJ2-1
clone size: NA
D gene: NA
V gene: TRBV29-1

CDR3 protein: CAISGDRANTGELFF
CDR3 DNA: TGTGCCATCAGTGGGGACAGGGCCAACACCGGGGAGCTGTTTTTT
CDR3 length: 15
J gene: TRBJ2-2
clone size: NA
D gene: TRBD1
V gene: TRBV10-3

CDR3 protein: CASLVIAGNYEQYF
CDR3 DNA: TGTGCCAGCCTGGTAATAGCGGGGAACTACGAGCAGTACTTC
CDR3 length: 14
J gene: TRBJ2-7
clone size: NA
D gene: TRBD2
V gene: TRBV2

CDR3 protein: CASSQVPGTAEDNVLTF
CDR3 DNA: TGCGCCAGCAGCCAAGTCCCGGGGACAGCGGAAGACAACGTCCTGACTTTC
CDR3 length: 17
J gene: TRBJ2-6
clone size: NA
D gene: TRBD1
V gene: TRBV4-1

CDR3 protein: CASSHPAGNTGELFF
CDR3 DNA: TGTGCCAGCAGCCACCCCGCGGGGAACACCGGGGAGCTGTTTTTT
CDR3 length: 15
J gene: TRBJ2-2
clone size: NA
D gene: NA
V gene: TRBV6-1

CDR3 protein: CASRVLAGDSYEQYF
CDR3 DNA: TGTGCCAGCAGGGTACTAGCGGGGGACTCCTACGAGCAGTACTTC
CDR3 length: 15
J gene: TRBJ2-7
clone size: NA
D gene: TRBD2
V gene: TRBV6-4

CDR3 protein: CASSMDRGPETQYF
CDR3 DNA: TGCGCCAGCAGCATGGACAGGGGGCCAGAGACCCAGTACTTC
CDR3 length: 14
J gene: TRBJ2-5
clone size: NA
D gene: TRBD1
V gene: TRBV5-1

CDR3 protein: CASSLDFSSYNEQFF
CDR3 DNA: TGTGCCAGCAGTTTGGACTTTAGCTCCTACAATGAGCAGTTCTTC
CDR3 length: 15
J gene: TRBJ2-1
clone size: NA
D gene: NA
V gene: TRBV9

CDR3 protein: CASSLGGDGGWQFF
CDR3 DNA: TGTGCCAGCAGCTTAGGGGGTGATGGGGGCTGGCAGTTCTTC
CDR3 length: 14
J gene: TRBJ2-1
clone size: NA
D gene: NA
V gene: TRBV7-2

CDR3 protein: CASNDRVGFYNSPLHF
CDR3 DNA: TGTGCCAGCAACGACAGGGTCGGCTTTTATAATTCACCCCTCCACTTT
CDR3 length: 16
J gene: TRBJ1-6
clone size: NA
D gene: TRBD1
V gene: TRBV5-6

CDR3 protein: CASSQRGRSPLHF
CDR3 DNA: TGTGCCAGCAGCCAAAGGGGGAGATCACCCCTCCACTTT
CDR3 length: 13
J gene: TRBJ1-6
clone size: NA
D gene: NA
V gene: TRBV4-2

CDR3 protein: CASTPQAGDNYGYTF
CDR3 DNA: TGTGCCAGCACCCCGCAGGCAGGGGATAACTATGGCTACACCTTC
CDR3 length: 15
J gene: TRBJ1-2
clone size: NA
D gene: NA
V gene: TRBV9

CDR3 protein: CSVGQRTYTDTQYF
CDR3 DNA: TGCAGCGTGGGACAGCGAACCTACACAGATACGCAGTATTTT
CDR3 length: 14
J gene: TRBJ2-3
clone size: few
D gene: TRBD1
V gene: TRBV29-1

CDR3 protein: CASSLTAEENYGYTF
CDR3 DNA: TGCGCCAGCAGCCTAACGGCGGAGGAAAACTATGGCTACACCTTC
CDR3 length: 15
J gene: TRBJ1-2
clone size: once
D gene: NA
V gene: TRBV4-1

CDR3 protein: CASRDRVSNQPQHF
CDR3 DNA: TGTGCCAGCCGGGACAGGGTGAGCAATCAGCCCCAGCATTTT
CDR3 length: 14
J gene: TRBJ1-5
clone size: NA
D gene: TRBD1
V gene: TRBV2

CDR3 protein: CAWSPHPYRNRDRGFYEQYF
CDR3 DNA: TGTGCCTGGTCCCCTCACCCCTACCGGAACCGGGACAGGGGATTCTACGAGCAGTACTTC
CDR3 length: 20
J gene: TRBJ2-7
clone size: NA
D gene: TRBD1
V gene: TRBV30

CDR3 protein: CSATPGQLNEKLFF
CDR3 DNA: TGCAGCGCGACCCCGGGACAGCTTAATGAAAAACTGTTTTTT
CDR3 length: 14
J gene: TRBJ1-4
clone size: NA
D gene: TRBD1
V gene: TRBV29-1

CDR3 protein: CATGQGAGGTEAFF
CDR3 DNA: TGCGCCACCGGACAGGGGGCGGGCGGCACTGAAGCTTTCTTT
CDR3 length: 14
J gene: TRBJ1-1
clone size: NA
D gene: TRBD1
V gene: TRBV5-1

CDR3 protein: CASSLERGGPDTQYF
CDR3 DNA: TGTGCCAGCAGCCTCGAGAGGGGGGGCCCAGATACGCAGTATTTT
CDR3 length: 15
J gene: TRBJ2-3
clone size: few
D gene: NA
V gene: TRBV7-8

CDR3 protein: CASQRGRNTEAFF
CDR3 DNA: TGTGCCAGCCAGCGTGGGAGAAACACTGAAGCTTTCTTT
CDR3 length: 13
J gene: TRBJ1-1
clone size: NA
D gene: NA
V gene: TRBV7-8

CDR3 protein: CAWSRGSYNSPLHF
CDR3 DNA: TGTGCCTGGAGTAGGGGCTCCTATAATTCACCCCTCCACTTT
CDR3 length: 14
J gene: TRBJ1-6
clone size: NA
D gene: NA
V gene: TRBV30

CDR3 protein: CASSLGTGGVYEQYF
CDR3 DNA: TGCGCCAGCAGCTTAGGGACAGGGGGGGTCTACGAGCAGTACTTC
CDR3 length: 15
J gene: TRBJ2-7
clone size: NA
D gene: TRBD1
V gene: TRBV4-1

CDR3 protein: CASSLAGVNTEAFF
CDR3 DNA: TGTGCCAGCAGCTTAGCGGGAGTGAACACTGAAGCTTTCTTT
CDR3 length: 14
J gene: TRBJ1-1
clone size: NA
D gene: NA
V gene: TRBV7-6

CDR3 protein: CASSQVPNTEAFF
CDR3 DNA: TGCGCCAGCAGCCAGGTGCCGAACACTGAAGCTTTCTTT
CDR3 length: 13
J gene: TRBJ1-1
clone size: NA
D gene: NA
V gene: TRBV5-1

CDR3 protein: CSVLLAGEGYEQYF
CDR3 DNA: TGCAGCGTCCTTCTAGCGGGGGAGGGCTACGAGCAGTACTTC
CDR3 length: 14
J gene: TRBJ2-7
clone size: NA
D gene: TRBD2
V gene: TRBV29-1